These 3 T cell receptor beta chains came from one sample sequenced in a study of blood T cell dynamics during melanoma immunotherapy. Documented time point: pre-treatment baseline. Some clones are missing from TCRdb's copy, which holds only in-frame ones; the method was immunoSEQ multiplex PCR. The repertoire includes around 10,000 clones, approximately 82% of them detected once, and about 18% sits in the top ten. The sample was blood, taken from a patient treated with checkpoint blockade. The receptors come from a human donor with melanoma.

The J gene is TRBJ2-5, the V gene TRBV7-6; TRBD1 matches 9 bases. Looked up from germline, CDR1 is SGHVS and CDR2 is FNYEAQ. CDR3 length: 15 amino acids. Trimming took 6 bases from V and 4 from J; bases not matched to a gene: 9. For the CDR3, the DNA is TGTGCCAGCAGTCACGGACAGGGGATCGCAGAGACCCAGTACTTC. Translating gives CASSHGQGIAETQYF. The full variable domain, completed using reference TRBV7-6 and TRBJ2-5, is GAGVSQSPRYKVTKRGQDVALRCDPISGHVSLYWYRQALGQGPEFLTYFNYEAQQDKSGLPNDRFSAERPEGSISTLTIQRTEQRDSAMYRCASSHGQGIAETQYFGPGTRLLVL.

This chain connects TRBV2 to TRBJ2-2, with TRBD2 matching over 9 bases. The CDR3 consists of 14 residues. CDR1 is SNHLY and CDR2 is FYNNEI in the germline V gene. After removal of 7 bases from V and 5 bases from J, the junction contained 5 bases not matched to a gene. In nucleotides, the CDR3 is TGTGCCAGCATAGGCGGGAGGGGTACCGGGGAGCTGTTTTTT. Amino acids: CASIGGRGTGELFF.

This chain links TRBV2 with TRBJ2-1; 9 nucleotides agree with TRBD1. The junction had 9 bases not matched to a gene; V was cut back by 6 bases and J by 6 bases. The CDR3 has 15 residues. From germline, CDR1 is SNHLY and CDR2 FYNNEI. Here the CDR3 reads CASSYPGQGVNEQFF. The CDR3 region has the DNA TGTGCCAGCAGCTACCCGGGACAGGGTGTCAATGAGCAGTTCTTC.